This T cell receptor (beta chain) is drawn from a study of PD-1 blockade in classical Hodgkin lymphoma. On the study more broadly: Patients were administered nivolumab (3 mg/kg intravenously) every 2 weeks. Findings and limits, study-wide: When set against healthy donors, newly diagnosed patients were reported to show lower baseline TCR diversity.

As regards this clone: Its target is unknown.

Here immunoSEQ multiplex PCR was the method, and the copy in TCRdb shows in-frame clones only, minus some. The table shows some 93,000 clones, with about 91% occurring only once. Patients all relapsed after autologous stem cell transplantation, and there was variation in brentuximab vedotin exposure. Germline loops: CDR1 MNHEY, CDR2 SMNVEV (reference sequence). Trimming pared 2 bases from V and 3 bases from J, leaving 5 bases between. The CDR3 has 13 amino acids. The sequence was obtained from a human donor with classical Hodgkin lymphoma. The chain has TRBV27 and TRBJ2-1; D ambiguous. The material was peripheral blood mononuclear cells (PBMCs), obtained before the second cycle of nivolumab. CDR3 DNA sequence: TGTGCCAGCAGTTTACCAAACTACAATGAGCAGTTCTTC. Protein sequence: CASSLPNYNEQFF.